This entry features one T cell receptor (beta chain) sequence. Trimming stripped 4 bases from V and 2 bases from J, with 12 bases between. CDR1 and CDR2 from the germline V gene are SGHRS and YFSETQ. The length of the CDR3 is 14 residues. The record originates from a study of blood T cell repertoires in COVID-19. Study-wide background: The cDNA or gDNA used as material had been derived from T cells, B-cell-depleted T cells, or PBMCs.

Authors' analysis steps: Reference gene primer amplification gave nucleated cell count estimates. Profiling relied on immunoSEQ multiplex PCR, and the TCRdb table lists in-frame clones only, not all of them. That table gives V, J and clone size, and the DNA gave D and trimming. This table has around 19,000 clones, roughly 90% appearing once. Sequencing input: peripheral blood. The clonotype was recovered from a human donor in a cohort sampled during active COVID-19. The donor label of this sample is uncertain. This chain uses TRBV5-1 with TRBJ1-2; D is perhaps TRBD1 (6 bases). DNA of the CDR3: TGCGCCAGCAGCCCACAGGGACCCAACTATGGCTACACCTTC. Translating it yields CASSPQGPNYGYTF. The full variable domain, rest sourced from reference TRBV5-1 and TRBJ1-2, is KAGVTQTPRYLIKTRGQQVTLSCSPISGHRSVSWYQQTPGQGLQFLFEYFSETQRNKGNFPGRFSGRQFSNSRSEMNVSTLELGDSALYLCASSPQGPNYGYTFGSGTRLTVV.